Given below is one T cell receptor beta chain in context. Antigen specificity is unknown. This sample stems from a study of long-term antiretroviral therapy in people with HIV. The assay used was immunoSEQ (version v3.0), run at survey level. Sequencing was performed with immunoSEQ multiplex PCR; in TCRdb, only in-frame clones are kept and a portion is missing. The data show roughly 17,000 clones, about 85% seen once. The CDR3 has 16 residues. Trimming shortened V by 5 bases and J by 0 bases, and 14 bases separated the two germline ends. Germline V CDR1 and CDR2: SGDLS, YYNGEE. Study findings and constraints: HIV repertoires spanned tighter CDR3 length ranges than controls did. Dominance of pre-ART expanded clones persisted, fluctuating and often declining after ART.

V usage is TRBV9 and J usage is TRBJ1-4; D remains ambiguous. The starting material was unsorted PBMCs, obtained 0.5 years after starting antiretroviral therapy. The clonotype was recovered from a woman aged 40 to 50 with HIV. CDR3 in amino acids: CASSMSPLTTNEKLFF. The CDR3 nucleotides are TGTGCCAGCAGTATGTCCCCATTAACAACTAATGAAAAACTGTTTTTT.